A single sample is the source of the 31 T cell receptor beta chains below, sequenced in a study of T cell responses to AZD1222 COVID-19 vaccine. TCRdb's table, derived via immunoSEQ multiplex PCR, lists solely in-frame clones and lacks some. This sample has 150,000 or so clones; 90% to 95% occur once, and the top ten carry about 5.3%. Sequencing used peripheral blood, obtained on day 0 of AZD1222 vaccination. Receptors originate from an adult in good health.

V is TRBV2 and J is TRBJ2-7; tentative D call: TRBD2 (6 bases). The germline V gene encodes CDR1 SNHLY and CDR2 FYNNEI. The CDR3 has 14 amino acids. Deletions cut 2 bases from V and 1 base from J, with 9 bases between. The CDR3 region has the DNA TGTGCCAGCAGTGAACGGGAGATATCCTACGAGCAGTACTTC. It translates to CASSEREISYEQYF.

This chain joins TRBV7-9 and TRBJ2-1; 10 bases are a match to TRBD1. Germline V lookup: CDR1 SEHNR, CDR2 FQNEAQ (reference sequence). After removal of 6 bases from V and 4 bases from J, the junction contained 6 bases not matched to a gene. CDR3 length: 15 residues. The CDR3 region has the DNA TGTGCCAGCAGGCAGACAGGGGGCGCGTACAATGAGCAGTTCTTC. It is translated as CASRQTGGAYNEQFF.

This sequence joins TRBV10-3 and TRBJ2-1; TRBD2 matches 10 bases. After removal of 7 bases from V and 15 bases from J, the junction contained 15 bases not matched to a gene. The length of the CDR3 is 14 residues. In germline, CDR1 is ENHRY, CDR2 SYGVKD. The CDR3 DNA reads TGTGCCATCAAAGGGACTAGCGACGTCCAAAAACCGTTCTTC. This translates into CAIKGTSDVQKPFF.

The chain is built from TRBV6-5 and TRBJ2-1, with D possibly TRBD1 on 5 matching bases. The CDR3 is 15 residues long. V was cut by 5 bases and J by 0 bases, with 11 bases left in between. Per germline, CDR1 MNHEY and CDR2 SVGAGI. DNA of the CDR3: TGTGCCAGCAGTCGACAGACCTTCTCCTACAATGAGCAGTTCTTC. Translated: CASSRQTFSYNEQFF.

The chain uses TRBV28 and TRBJ1-1, with D possibly matching TRBD1 (5 bases). Between the trimmed V and J ends, which lost 7 bases and 0 bases, there was a span of 9 bases. CDR1 is MDHEN and CDR2 is SYDVKM in the germline V gene. The CDR3 totals 13 residues. This CDR3 reads CASTLGLNTEAFF. CDR3 nucleotides: TGTGCCAGCACCCTGGGACTGAACACTGAAGCTTTCTTT.

The rearrangement joins TRBV25-1 to TRBJ1-2; D is uncertain. The CDR3 has 16 amino acids. The germline CDR1 and CDR2 sequences are MGHDK and SYGVNS. The V end was cut by 4 bases, the J end by 8 bases, with 23 bases between. CDR3 in amino acids: CASSAPGGLEFSGYTF. In DNA form, the CDR3 reads TGTGCCAGCAGTGCCCCTGGCGGCCTCGAGTTTTCGGGCTACACCTTC.

V and J are TRBV15 and TRBJ1-6; D may be TRBD1 (5 bases). Trimming pared 5 bases from V and 1 base from J, leaving 18 bases between. Germline CDR1 reads LNHNV; CDR2 reads YYDKDF (reference sequence). The CDR3 is 18 amino acids. The CDR3 loop reads CATSGLARDSSYNSPLHF. The CDR3 DNA is TGTGCCACCAGCGGACTAGCCAGAGACAGTTCCTATAATTCACCCCTCCACTTT.

V is TRBV5-6 and J is TRBJ2-1, with TRBD1 matching 11 bases. This CDR3 is built from 15 residues. Germline V CDR1 and CDR2: SGHDT, YYEEEE. V shed 4 bases and J 6 bases; nucleotides not matched to a gene: 6. The chain's CDR3 is CASSRGQGVLNEQFF. CDR3 nucleotides: TGTGCCAGCAGCAGGGGACAGGGGGTCCTCAATGAGCAGTTCTTC.

V gene TRBV7-2 combines with J gene TRBJ2-7; D perhaps matches TRBD1 (5 bases). Germline CDR1 reads SGHTA; CDR2 reads FQGNSA. The germline V and J ends were trimmed by 3 bases and 0 bases, with 6 bases remaining between them. This CDR3 region has 13 residues. The CDR3 nucleotides read TGTGCCAGCAGCTTCGGACACTCCTACGAGCAGTACTTC. Protein sequence: CASSFGHSYEQYF.

The chain joins TRBV6-5 to TRBJ2-7; 7 nucleotides align to TRBD1. J gave up 2 bases and V 5 bases, and 9 bases lay outside the gene matches. Germline CDR1 reads MNHEY; CDR2 reads SVGAGI. This CDR3 contains 15 residues. CDR3 bases: TGTGCCAGCAGTCACAGGGGTAGTCGAGCCTACGAGCAGTACTTC. It translates to CASSHRGSRAYEQYF.

The rearrangement joins TRBV7-9 to TRBJ1-2; no firm D call. CDR3 size: 15 residues. Germline values: CDR1 SEHNR, CDR2 FQNEAQ (reference sequence). Trimming took off 0 bases at V and 6 bases at J, with 14 bases between the two ends. CDR3 sequence reads: CASSLAQTRMNGYTF. For the CDR3, the DNA is TGTGCCAGCAGCTTAGCGCAGACACGGATGAATGGCTACACCTTC. Full variable domain (rest looked up from reference TRBV7-9 and TRBJ1-2): DTGVSQNPRHKITKRGQNVTFRCDPISEHNRLYWYRQTLGQGPEFLTYFQNEAQLEKSRLLSDRFSAERPKGSFSTLEIQRTEQGDSAMYLCASSLAQTRMNGYTFGSGTRLTVV.

This chain joins TRBV24-1 and TRBJ2-1, with 13 bases matching TRBD2. This CDR3 is 16 amino acids long. V gave up 4 bases and J gave up 8 bases; unmatched junction bases: 7. CDR1 is KGHDR, CDR2 SFDVKD, per germline. CDR3 nucleotides: TGTGCCACCAGTGACCCGGGACTAGCGGGATCTGATGAGCAGTTCTTC. This sequence encodes CATSDPGLAGSDEQFF.

CDR3 DNA: TGTGCCAGTAGTATCGGACAGGGGACTAATGAAAAACTGTTTTTT. Its protein product is CASSIGQGTNEKLFF. V gene TRBV19 combines with J gene TRBJ1-4; 9 nucleotides agree with TRBD1. This CDR3 contains 15 residues. Trimming cost V 3 bases and J 2 bases; bases outside gene matches: 1. Per germline, CDR1 LNHDA and CDR2 SQIVND (reference sequence).

The chain joins TRBV28 to TRBJ1-6; 8 nucleotides line up with TRBD1. The CDR3 is 15 residues long. The J segment lost 9 bases and the V segment lost 6 bases, leaving 10 bases of the junction unmatched. Germline V gives CDR1 MDHEN, CDR2 SYDVKM. The CDR3 sequence: CASSHAGGRSSPLHF. CDR3 nucleotide sequence: TGTGCCAGCAGCCACGCAGGGGGCCGAAGTTCACCCCTCCACTTT.

The DNA of the CDR3 is TGTGCCAGCAGTTACGCGGGGGTCCACAATGAGCAGTTCTTC. It encodes CASSYAGVHNEQFF. The chain is built from TRBV6-2 or TRBV6-3 and TRBJ2-1; 7 bases map to TRBD2. From germline, CDR1 is MNHEY and CDR2 SVGEGT. The length of the CDR3 is 14 residues. J was trimmed by 5 bases and V by 2 bases; bases with no gene match: 3.

The CDR3 loop reads CASSLDDRGDTDTQYF. CDR3 bases: TGTGCCAGCAGCTTAGATGACAGGGGGGACACAGATACGCAGTATTTT. This chain connects TRBV11-2 to TRBJ2-3, with 9 bases matching TRBD1. The CDR3 contains 16 residues. The J segment lost 2 bases and the V segment lost 0 bases, leaving 3 bases of the junction unmatched. In germline, CDR1 is SGHAT, CDR2 FQNNGV.

The chain combines TRBV7-2 with TRBJ1-2, with 7 bases that match TRBD1. The ends lost 4 bases at V and 7 bases at J; junction bases unmatched: 6. This CDR3 is built from 13 residues. Per germline, CDR1 SGHTA and CDR2 FQGNSA. The DNA for the CDR3 is TGTGCCAGCAGCTCAAGACAGGGTCTTGGCTACACCTTC. Translating gives CASSSRQGLGYTF. The variable domain in full, completed from reference TRBV7-2 and TRBJ1-2, reads GAGVSQSPSNKVTEKGKDVELRCDPISGHTALYWYRQSLGQGLEFLIYFQGNSAPDKSGLPSDRFSAERTGGSVSTLTIQRTQQEDSAVYLCASSSRQGLGYTFGSGTRLTVV.

CDR3 amino acids: CASSLEGFGYEQYF. CDR3 DNA sequence: TGCGCCAGCAGCTTGGAAGGGTTTGGGTACGAGCAGTACTTC. The rearrangement links TRBV5-1 to TRBJ2-7; D unclear. CDR1 is SGHRS, CDR2 YFSETQ, per germline. The CDR3 covers 14 residues. The V and J ends lost 0 bases and 4 bases respectively, with 11 bases between them. The full variable domain, in which reference TRBV5-1 and TRBJ2-7 provide the parts outside the CDR3, is KAGVTQTPRYLIKTRGQQVTLSCSPISGHRSVSWYQQTPGQGLQFLFEYFSETQRNKGNFPGRFSGRQFSNSRSEMNVSTLELGDSALYLCASSLEGFGYEQYFGPGTRLTVT.

The V call is TRBV28, the J call TRBJ1-1; possibly TRBD1 for D (5 bases). CDR1 and CDR2 (germline): MDHEN, SYDVKM. The CDR3 spans 13 residues. V was pared by 6 bases and J by 10 bases, with 18 bases between. CDR3: CASSPSGPGIAFF. CDR3 in DNA: TGTGCCAGCAGCCCCTCGGGGCCTGGTATAGCTTTCTTT.

The V and J genes are TRBV7-3 and TRBJ2-1; D is ambiguous. The ends were cut back, 3 bases at V and 0 bases at J, with 9 bases in the middle. The CDR3 is 15 residues long. The germline V gene encodes CDR1 SGHTA and CDR2 FQGTGA. CDR3 DNA: TGTGCCAGCAGCTTCTGGACGAGCTCCTACAATGAGCAGTTCTTC. The encoded protein is CASSFWTSSYNEQFF. The full variable domain, rest sourced from reference TRBV7-3 and TRBJ2-1, is GAGVSQTPSNKVTEKGKYVELRCDPISGHTALYWYRQSLGQGPEFLIYFQGTGAADDSGLPNDRFFAVRPEGSVSTLKIQRTERGDSAVYLCASSFWTSSYNEQFFGPGTRLTVL.

The chain employs TRBV6-5 and TRBJ2-7, with D perhaps TRBD1 or TRBD2 (5 bases each). Trimming cost V 7 bases and J 1 base, with 14 bases left between them. Germline V gene data show CDR1 as MNHEY and CDR2 as SVGAGI. This CDR3 has 14 residues. Here the CDR3 reads CASTSGTWSYEQYF. CDR3 bases: TGTGCCAGCACTTCCGGGACCTGGTCCTACGAGCAGTACTTC.

This chain uses TRBV28 with TRBJ2-6, with D possibly called TRBD1 or TRBD2 (5 bases each). This CDR3 comprises 19 residues. Trimming cost V 6 bases and J 4 bases, with 25 bases left between them. Germline V gene lookup returns CDR1 MDHEN and CDR2 SYDVKM. The CDR3 loop is CASSPPGTPRRRGANVLTF. CDR3 bases: TGTGCCAGCAGCCCTCCCGGGACCCCTAGGAGGCGAGGGGCCAACGTCCTGACTTTC. Together with reference TRBV28 and TRBJ2-6, the CDR3 gives the full variable domain: DVKVTQSSRYLVKRTGEKVFLECVQDMDHENMFWYRQDPGLGLRLIYFSYDVKMKEKGDIPEGYSVSREKKERFSLILESASTNQTSMYLCASSPPGTPRRRGANVLTFGAGSRLTVL.

The chain carries TRBV7-9 and TRBJ2-5, with D tentatively TRBD2 (5 bases). The germline V gene has CDR1 SEHNR and CDR2 FQNEAQ (reference sequence). V was cut by 1 base and J by 2 bases, with 14 bases left in between. This CDR3 contains 16 residues. Here the CDR3 DNA reads TGTGCCAGCAGCTTAGGCTCGCTTGGACTTCAAGAGACCCAGTACTTC. It translates to CASSLGSLGLQETQYF.

This rearrangement joins TRBV28 to TRBJ2-1; possibly TRBD1 or TRBD2 for D (5 bases each). Germline loops: CDR1 MDHEN, CDR2 SYDVKM. The CDR3 is 14 amino acids. V was pared by 2 bases and J by 6 bases, with 11 bases between. CDR3 protein: CASSLMGDSNEQFF. Written as DNA, the CDR3 is TGTGCCAGCAGTTTAATGGGAGACAGCAATGAGCAGTTCTTC.

DNA of the CDR3: TGTGCCAGCAGCGGTCAGTCGTACGGCAATGAGCAGTTCTTC. It specifies CASSGQSYGNEQFF. The chain links TRBV11-3 to TRBJ2-1; D gene unclear. V lost 5 bases and J 6 bases, leaving 14 bases between the germline ends. The CDR3 is 14 amino acids. Germline-derived CDR1 and CDR2 are SGHNT and YENEEA.

The chain combines TRBV11-2 with TRBJ2-1; 9 bases are shared with TRBD2. V was pared by 2 bases and J by 4 bases, with 9 bases of the junction left unmatched. This CDR3 comprises 17 residues. The germline gives CDR1 SGHAT, CDR2 FQNNGV. This CDR3 reads CASSLRLADLLYNEQFF. CDR3 DNA sequence: TGTGCCAGCAGCTTACGACTAGCGGACCTACTTTACAATGAGCAGTTCTTC.

This clone has a single count. The chain employs TRBV5-1 and TRBJ1-6; 11 nucleotides agree with TRBD1. Germline V gene data show CDR1 as SGHRS and CDR2 as YFSETQ. CDR3 length equals 16 residues. V lost 4 bases, J lost 9 bases, and 9 bases stayed unmatched. CDR3 DNA sequence: TGCGCCAGCAGCCCCGGACAGGGGGCGGCTGTTTCACCCCTCCACTTT. Protein product: CASSPGQGAAVSPLHF.

This clone was observed a single time. Within the sample, other DNA sequences also encode this same CDR3. The chain couples TRBV18 to TRBJ2-7; 8 bases are a match to TRBD1. CDR1 is KGHSH, CDR2 LQKENI, per germline. The CDR3 has 14 amino acids. Trimming cost V 3 bases and J 3 bases; bases outside gene matches: 4. This CDR3 reads CASSPKGQGYEQYF. The CDR3 DNA is TGTGCCAGCTCACCCAAAGGACAGGGCTACGAGCAGTACTTC.

The CDR3 DNA follows: TGTGCCTCAGAGTATGCTCCAACTAATGAAAAACTGTTTTTT. Residues: CASEYAPTNEKLFF. The V call is TRBV30, the J call TRBJ1-4; D not certain. The CDR3 runs to 14 residues. Germline V gene sequence: CDR1 GTSNPN, CDR2 SVGIG (reference sequence). The V end was cut by 7 bases, the J end by 0 bases, with 12 bases between.

This chain uses TRBV6-2 or TRBV6-3 with TRBJ2-7; a weak D match, TRBD1 (5 bases). CDR1 and CDR2 from the germline V gene are MNHEY and SVGEGT. The CDR3 consists of 15 residues. V lost 5 bases, J lost 0 bases, and 14 bases lay in between. The CDR3 reads CASSGHSIFSYEQYF. The CDR3 DNA reads TGTGCCAGCAGTGGACACAGCATTTTCTCCTACGAGCAGTACTTC.

The rearrangement joins TRBV19 to TRBJ2-7; 12 bases match TRBD1. Germline V CDR1 and CDR2: LNHDA, SQIVND (reference sequence). Trimming cost V 3 bases and J 5 bases; bases outside gene matches: 8. CDR3 size: 16 residues. As DNA, the CDR3 is TGTGCCAGTAGTATGGGACAGGGGGCGACTAGGCACGAGCAGTACTTC. It specifies CASSMGQGATRHEQYF. Supplemented by reference TRBV19 and TRBJ2-7, the full variable domain reads DGGITQSPKYLFRKEGQNVTLSCEQNLNHDAMYWYRQDPGQGLRLIYYSQIVNDFQKGDIAEGYSVSREKKESFPLTVTSAQKNPTAFYLCASSMGQGATRHEQYFGPGTRLTVT.